The TCR beta chain under discussion was sequenced for a study of blood T cell repertoires in COVID-19. Background on the study: The analysed material was cDNA or gDNA that came from T cells, B-cell-depleted T cells, or PBMCs.

Sequencing was performed with immunoSEQ multiplex PCR; in TCRdb, only in-frame clones are kept and a portion is missing. The sample holds more than 85,000 clones, roughly 87% seen once. From germline, CDR1 is SGHRS and CDR2 YFSETQ. The CDR3 consists of 14 residues. The V gene lost 1 base and the J gene lost 3 bases, with 11 bases spanning the gap. Specimen: peripheral blood. The rearrangement joins TRBV5-1 to TRBJ2-7; possibly TRBD1 for D (6 bases). The TCR sequence derives from a man in his fifties or sixties with acute or convalescent COVID-19. The CDR3 bases are TGCGCCAGCAGCTTGCGGACAGCCAGCTACGAGCAGTACTTC. Amino acids: CASSLRTASYEQYF.